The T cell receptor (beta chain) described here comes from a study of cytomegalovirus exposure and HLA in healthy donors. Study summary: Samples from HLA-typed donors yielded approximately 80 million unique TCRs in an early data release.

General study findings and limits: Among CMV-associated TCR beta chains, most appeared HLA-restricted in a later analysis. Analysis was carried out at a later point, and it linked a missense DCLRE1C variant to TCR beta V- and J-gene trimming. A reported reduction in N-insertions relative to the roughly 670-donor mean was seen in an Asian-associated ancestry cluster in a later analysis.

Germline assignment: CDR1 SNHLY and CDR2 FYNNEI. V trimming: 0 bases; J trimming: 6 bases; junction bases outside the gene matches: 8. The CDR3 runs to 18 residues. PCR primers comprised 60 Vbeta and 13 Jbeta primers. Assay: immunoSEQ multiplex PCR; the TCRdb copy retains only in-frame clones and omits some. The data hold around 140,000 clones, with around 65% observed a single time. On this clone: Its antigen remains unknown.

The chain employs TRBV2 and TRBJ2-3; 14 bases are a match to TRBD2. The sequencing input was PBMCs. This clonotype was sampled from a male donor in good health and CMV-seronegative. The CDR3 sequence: CASSEAGTSGGARDTQYF. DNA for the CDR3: TGTGCCAGCAGTGAAGCAGGGACTAGCGGGGGAGCAAGGGATACGCAGTATTTT.